This TCR beta chain derives from a study of blood T cell repertoires in COVID-19. Background on the study: The origin of the acute and convalescent COVID-19 samples was the United States, Italy and Spain.

Libraries were prepared by immunoSEQ multiplex PCR; TCRdb keeps only in-frame clonotypes and omits some of them. The data show some 130,000 clones, about 72% seen once. The CDR3 sequence is 11 residues long. Germline-derived CDR1 and CDR2 are MDHEN and SYDVKM. Trimming left V 5 bases short and J 12 bases short, with 11 bases between. The TCR sequence derives from a woman in her 70s with acute or convalescent COVID-19. V is TRBV28 and J is TRBJ1-3; D remains ambiguous. Sample: peripheral blood. This chain's CDR3 is CASSRSEVIYF. The CDR3 DNA is TGTGCCAGCAGTCGCTCGGAGGTCATATATTTT.